These 30 T cell receptor beta chains originate from one sample sequenced in a study of CD8 T cells in ankylosing spondylitis. TCRdb re-analysed the 5' RACE reads in MiXCR, keeping a single row per CDR3 protein. This table holds some 130,000 distinct CDR3 sequences, roughly 8.8% found once. The material sequenced was synovial fluid, either unsorted or a sorted T cell fraction (not recorded which). The receptor source for this set is a male donor with ankylosing spondylitis.

This clonotype was picked up a small number of times. This chain uses TRBV7-9 with TRBJ2-2; 11 bases line up with TRBD2. Trimming at V came to 1 base and at J to 5 bases, leaving 3 bases not matched to a gene. Looked up from germline, CDR1 is SEHNR and CDR2 is FQNEAQ (reference sequence). The CDR3 consists of 16 residues. CDR3 residues: CASSLGLAGGTGELFF. The DNA of the CDR3 is TGTGCCAGCAGCTTAGGGCTAGCGGGAGGAACCGGGGAGCTGTTTTTT.

This clonotype came up many times. The V call is TRBV29-1, the J call TRBJ2-3; TRBD2 agrees at 7 bases. The CDR3 runs 16 residues. The junction had 9 bases not matched to a gene; V was cut back by 1 base and J by 2 bases. In germline, CDR1 is SQVTM, CDR2 ANQGSEA. In DNA form, the CDR3 reads TGCAGCGTTGAAGGAGGGGCTAGCGGATACACAGATACGCAGTATTTT. Its translation is CSVEGGASGYTDTQYF.

The V and J genes are TRBV29-1 and TRBJ1-1; D possibly corresponds to TRBD1 (5 bases). V was trimmed by 4 bases and J by 1 base, leaving 13 bases between them. The germline V gene encodes CDR1 SQVTM and CDR2 ANQGSEA. The CDR3 is made up of 14 amino acids. The CDR3 is CSVARDRENTEAFF. In DNA form, the CDR3 reads TGCAGCGTTGCCAGGGACCGTGAGAACACTGAAGCTTTCTTT.

This clonotype was counted ten times or more. The chain joins TRBV27 to TRBJ2-7, with D possibly TRBD1 on 5 matching bases. The germline V and J ends were trimmed by 5 bases and 7 bases, with 21 bases remaining between them. Germline V lookup: CDR1 MNHEY, CDR2 SMNVEV (reference sequence). CDR3 length equals 15 residues. The CDR3 nucleotides read TGTGCCAGCAGTCCGACAGAAACCTGGATGAGGGAGCAGTACTTC. Its translation: CASSPTETWMREQYF.

This clonotype was detected many times. This chain connects TRBV14 to TRBJ2-7; TRBD2 agrees at 11 bases. Unmatched junction bases numbered 6, after V lost 1 base and J lost 7 bases. The CDR3 is 15 amino acids. CDR1 is SGHDN and CDR2 is FVKESK in the germline V gene. The CDR3 DNA is TGTGCCAGCAGCCAAGTCACTAGCGGGGGACGGGAGCAGTACTTC. Translating gives CASSQVTSGGREQYF.

This clonotype was observed a few times. V gene TRBV29-1 combines with J gene TRBJ2-1; D remains ambiguous. CDR1 and CDR2 (germline): SQVTM, ANQGSEA. The CDR3 runs 11 residues. Trimming took off 7 bases at V and 8 bases at J, with 12 bases between the two ends. The CDR3 is CSAQTGDEQFF. The CDR3 DNA reads as TGCAGCGCTCAGACCGGAGATGAGCAGTTCTTC.

This clonotype was recorded many times. V usage is TRBV20-1 and J usage is TRBJ1-1, with 7 bases that match TRBD1. The germline gives CDR1 DFQATT, CDR2 SNEGSKA (reference sequence). With 1 base clipped from V and 5 bases from J, the junction kept 7 bases outside the gene matches. The CDR3 spans 14 residues. For the CDR3, the DNA is TGCAGTGCTAGAGCGACAGGGATGGGGACTGAAGCTTTCTTT. Amino acids: CSARATGMGTEAFF.

This clonotype was counted between two and nine times. The chain links TRBV20-1 to TRBJ2-5, with 7 nucleotides matching TRBD1. The CDR3 spans 13 residues. V was clipped by 5 bases and J by 7 bases; unmatched bases: 10. The germline V gene encodes CDR1 DFQATT and CDR2 SNEGSKA (reference sequence). CDR3 in amino acids: CSADNTGVGTQYF. The CDR3, as DNA: TGCAGTGCTGATAACACAGGGGTGGGGACCCAGTACTTC.

The table lists this clonotype with many counts. The chain uses TRBV5-1 and TRBJ2-5, with 8 positions matching TRBD1. The germline V gene encodes CDR1 SGHRS and CDR2 YFSETQ. Trimming at V came to 4 bases and at J to 7 bases, leaving 6 bases not matched to a gene. This CDR3 is built from 13 residues. CDR3 DNA: TGCGCCAGCAGCCAGGGACAGGAGGGGACCCAGTACTTC. Translated: CASSQGQEGTQYF.

This clonotype has just a few counts. The chain has TRBV27 and TRBJ1-6, with 7 bases matching TRBD1. Germline V gene lookup returns CDR1 MNHEY and CDR2 SMNVEV (reference sequence). The CDR3 is 13 amino acids. V lost 4 bases to trimming and J lost 10 bases; unmatched junction nucleotides: 4. The CDR3 coding sequence is TGTGCCAGCAGTTCCTTAGGGGGCTCACCCCTCCACTTT. Its protein is CASSSLGGSPLHF.

The J gene is TRBJ2-5, the V gene TRBV6-5, with 9 positions matching TRBD2. Germline V gene data show CDR1 as MNHEY and CDR2 as SVGAGI. The V gene end was trimmed by 0 bases and the J gene end by 5 bases; junction bases not matched to a gene: 7. The CDR3 is 16 residues long. CDR3 residues: CASSYSMGLARETQYF. In nucleotides, the CDR3 is TGTGCCAGCAGTTACTCGATGGGACTAGCCCGGGAGACCCAGTACTTC.

This clonotype has a count of ten or more. V gene TRBV20-1 combines with J gene TRBJ2-2; D gene unclear. The germline V gene encodes CDR1 DFQATT and CDR2 SNEGSKA (reference sequence). The CDR3 contains 14 residues. Trimming took off 0 bases at V and 5 bases at J, with 10 bases between the two ends. The CDR3 DNA reads TGCAGTGCTAGAGATATTATGGTAACCGGGGAGCTGTTTTTT. Amino acids: CSARDIMVTGELFF.

This clonotype has a count of ten or more. This chain joins TRBV7-6 and TRBJ2-2; 7 bases map to TRBD1. Trimming at V came to 5 bases and at J to 7 bases, leaving 7 bases not matched to a gene. The CDR3 consists of 14 residues. CDR1 is SGHVS, CDR2 FNYEAQ, per germline. In DNA form, the CDR3 reads TGTGCCAGCAGCGCCTTTACAGGGGTCGGGGAGCTGTTTTTT. As protein: CASSAFTGVGELFF.

This clonotype was counted many times. The chain recombines TRBV11-2 with TRBJ2-3; TRBD1 might be the D (6 bases). The CDR3 covers 18 residues. Germline CDR1 and CDR2: SGHAT and FQNNGV. V gave up 1 base and J gave up 5 bases, with 22 bases separating them. CDR3 DNA: TGTGCCAGCAGCTTAGGCCGAGGAGCAGGGGAAATTGTAGATACGCAGTATTTT. Protein product: CASSLGRGAGEIVDTQYF.

This clonotype was picked up many times. J is TRBJ1-2 and V is TRBV20-1, with 8 bases identical to TRBD1. CDR1 is DFQATT, CDR2 SNEGSKA, per germline (reference sequence). V gave up 0 bases and J gave up 3 bases; unmatched junction bases: 6. The CDR3 extends over 15 amino acids. The CDR3 sequence is CSARDYTGGYYGYTF. The CDR3 DNA reads as TGCAGTGCTAGAGATTACACAGGGGGTTACTATGGCTACACCTTC.

The chain recombines TRBV7-9 with TRBJ2-7; D unclear. The V end lost 6 bases, the J end lost 7 bases, and 13 bases lay between the germline ends. CDR1 is SEHNR, CDR2 FQNEAQ, per germline (reference sequence). The CDR3 contains 12 residues. The CDR3 DNA sequence: TGTGCCAGCAGGGGATTAGGGTATGAGCAGTACTTC. Amino acid sequence: CASRGLGYEQYF.

The table lists this clonotype with a few counts. The V call is TRBV24-1, the J call TRBJ2-1; D remains ambiguous. V was shortened by 5 bases and J by 0 bases, with 13 bases between the two germline ends. This CDR3 contains 16 residues. Germline values: CDR1 KGHDR, CDR2 SFDVKD. The CDR3 region is CATSAPEPSSYNEQFF. The CDR3, as DNA: TGTGCCACCAGTGCCCCGGAGCCTAGCTCCTACAATGAGCAGTTCTTC.

This clonotype has ten or more counts. CDR3 nucleotides: TGTGCCAGCAGCTTTCGGACGGATCAGCCCCAGCATTTT. Its translation is CASSFRTDQPQHF. The rearrangement joins TRBV7-2 to TRBJ1-5; no firm D call. This CDR3 has 13 residues. V gave up 3 bases and J gave up 5 bases, with 8 bases separating them. Per germline, CDR1 SGHTA and CDR2 FQGNSA.

This clonotype has only a few counts. DNA of the CDR3: TGTGCCAGCAGCTTGGGACAGGGAGGCATGGGCGAGCAGTACTTC. Its translation: CASSLGQGGMGEQYF. The chain combines TRBV7-2 with TRBJ2-7; 9 bases match TRBD1. The germline V gene has CDR1 SGHTA and CDR2 FQGNSA. V lost 3 bases and J lost 6; bases outside the gene matches: 9. CDR3 size: 15 residues.

The chain employs TRBV21-1 and TRBJ1-2; the D call of TRBD1 is as the table states it, not checked on the DNA. TRBV21-1 is reported as a pseudogene. CDR3 size: 15 residues. For the CDR3, the DNA is TGTGCCAGCAGCAAACCGGGACCGCGGGCGGATGGCTACACCTTC. Its protein product is CASSKPGPRADGYTF.

This clonotype was observed many times. The rearrangement uses TRBV12-3 or TRBV12-4 and TRBJ2-3; 12 bases match TRBD2. The ends lost 6 bases at V and 5 bases at J; junction bases unmatched: 9. CDR3 length: 16 amino acids. The CDR3 loop reads CASRYGLAGPGDTQYF. Here the CDR3 DNA reads TGTGCCAGCAGATACGGACTAGCGGGGCCCGGAGATACGCAGTATTTT.

This clonotype was counted ten times or more. The V gene is TRBV11-1, the J gene TRBJ2-3, with 10 bases identical to TRBD2. Per the germline V gene, CDR1 is SGHAT and CDR2 is FQDESV (reference sequence). Trimming removed 8 bases from V and 6 bases from J; junction bases left unmatched: 20. The CDR3 sequence is 18 residues long. DNA for the CDR3: TGTGCCAGCTTCCCCCTTATCCTTAGCGGGGGGTTCCCGGATACGCAGTATTTT. Its translation is CASFPLILSGGFPDTQYF.

This clonotype was counted between two and nine times. This chain joins TRBV5-5 and TRBJ1-4; tentatively, D is TRBD1 (5 bases). The CDR3 loop spans 15 amino acids. Germline-derived CDR1 and CDR2 are SGHKS and YYEKEE (reference sequence). V was clipped by 1 base and J by 1 base, with 8 bases between them. The CDR3 spells CASSLLGGTNEKLFF. The DNA for the CDR3 is TGTGCCAGCAGCTTGTTGGGGGGAACTAATGAAAAACTGTTTTTT.

This clonotype was observed a few times. The rearrangement uses TRBV20-1 and TRBJ1-1; 10 positions agree with TRBD1. The CDR3 contains 15 residues. Germline V lookup: CDR1 DFQATT, CDR2 SNEGSKA (reference sequence). V lost 5 bases, J lost 5 bases, and 11 bases stayed unmatched. CDR3 sequence: CSAEPMDRGWTEAFF. The CDR3 coding sequence is TGCAGTGCTGAACCTATGGACAGGGGGTGGACTGAAGCTTTCTTT.

Ten or more counts support this clonotype. The chain is built from TRBV20-1 and TRBJ2-7; D is possibly TRBD1 or TRBD2 (6 bases each). Germline CDR1 is DFQATT and CDR2 is SNEGSKA (reference sequence). V lost 4 bases, J lost 4 bases, and 17 bases lay in between. The CDR3 sequence is 14 residues long. CDR3: CSATPGATRYEQYF. Written as DNA, the CDR3 is TGCAGTGCTACCCCGGGGGCGACCCGTTACGAGCAGTACTTC.

This chain connects TRBV12-3 or TRBV12-4 to TRBJ1-4; D gene unclear. V dropped 2 bases and J dropped 8 bases, with 12 bases sitting between them. This CDR3 is built from 14 residues. This CDR3 is CASSLNRPWEKLFF. The CDR3 DNA is TGTGCCAGCAGTTTAAACAGACCCTGGGAAAAACTGTTTTTT.

This clonotype has at least ten counts. The gene calls are TRBV6-1 and TRBJ1-5; the D is unclear. The germline gives CDR1 MNHNS, CDR2 SASEGT. This CDR3 has 15 residues. V shed 4 bases and J shed 2 bases, with 12 bases lying between them. CDR3 sequence reads: CASSVISGRNQPQHF. The DNA of the CDR3 is TGTGCCAGCAGTGTAATTTCGGGCCGCAATCAGCCCCAGCATTTT.

This clonotype has more than one count but fewer than ten. The gene calls are TRBV11-2 and TRBJ2-1; 10 bases match TRBD2. Germline trimming cut 5 bases from V and 6 bases from J; bases unmatched to any gene: 10. From germline, CDR1 is SGHAT and CDR2 FQNNGV. CDR3 length: 16 amino acids. The CDR3 nucleotides are TGTGCCAGCAGCAGATATAGCGGGAGGTTCTCCAATGAGCAGTTCTTC. This translates into CASSRYSGRFSNEQFF.

This clonotype has at least ten counts. V usage is TRBV28 and J usage is TRBJ1-2, with D maybe TRBD1 (5 bases). Germline CDR1 and CDR2: MDHEN and SYDVKM. V lost 3 bases, J lost 5 bases, and 13 bases lay in between. The CDR3 is made up of 14 amino acids. In DNA form, the CDR3 reads TGTGCCAGCAGTTTTGCCGACAGTGTGTATGGCTACACCTTC. Its translation is CASSFADSVYGYTF.

This clonotype was seen only a few times. The CDR3 sequence: CASGAPPYNEQFF. The CDR3 DNA reads as TGTGCCAGCGGGGCCCCTCCCTACAATGAGCAGTTCTTC. The chain couples TRBV5-4 to TRBJ2-1; D might be TRBD1 (5 bases). Germline V lookup: CDR1 SGHNT, CDR2 YYREEE (reference sequence). Trimming pared 7 bases from V and 2 bases from J, leaving 10 bases between. There are 13 residues in the CDR3.